Listed below are T cell receptor beta chains from one sample, sequenced in a study of blood T cell repertoires in COVID-19. The table came from immunoSEQ multiplex PCR; TCRdb's copy has only in-frame clones and leaves some out. Found here are fewer than 250,000 clones, around 87% of them singletons; the top ten hold about 26%. Sequencing was performed on PBMCs or T cells enriched from blood (not recorded which). The receptors originated from a woman in her thirties or forties in a cohort exposed to, infected with or recovered from COVID-19 (not recorded which). Each CDR3 is given with its conserved first and last residue. A D gene is named only where the DNA matches it firmly. Part of the rows lack a size; the others show once, few, many or a class for expanded clones.

clone_size	d_call	v_call	j_call	cdr3_aa	cdr3_nt
NA	NA	TRBV29-1	TRBJ2-7	CSVGDNSYEQYF	TGCAGCGTCGGGGACAACTCCTACGAGCAGTACTTC
NA	NA	TRBV5-1	TRBJ1-2	CASSPRGATGNYGYTF	TGCGCCAGCAGCCCTCGAGGGGCAACAGGGAACTATGGCTACACCTTC
few	TRBD1	TRBV10-2	TRBJ1-5	CASSNTGGRNQPQHF	TGCGCCAGCAGCAATACAGGGGGTAGGAATCAGCCCCAGCATTTT
NA	NA	TRBV9	TRBJ1-6	CASSVAGNNSPLHF	TGTGCCAGCAGCGTAGCCGGGAATAATTCACCCCTCCACTTT
once	NA	TRBV11-3	TRBJ2-1	CASSGQVNYNEQFF	TGTGCCAGCAGCGGCCAGGTCAACTACAATGAGCAGTTCTTC
NA	TRBD2	TRBV7-6	TRBJ2-2	CASSRYRGDTGELFF	TGTGCCAGCAGCCGATACCGGGGGGACACCGGGGAGCTGTTTTTT
NA	TRBD1	TRBV19	TRBJ1-2	CASRSRDREDGYTF	TGTGCCAGTAGGTCCCGGGACAGGGAAGATGGCTACACCTTC
NA	TRBD1	TRBV27	TRBJ2-5	CASSSRDRGGETQYF	TGTGCCAGCAGTTCCCGAGACAGGGGTGGTGAGACCCAGTACTTC
NA	TRBD1	TRBV5-1	TRBJ1-2	CASSWAGTGDGYTF	TGCGCCAGCAGCTGGGCCGGGACAGGGGACGGCTACACCTTC
NA	TRBD2	TRBV19	TRBJ2-1	CASSMDRDYSYNEQFF	TGTGCCAGTAGTATGGATAGGGACTACTCCTACAATGAGCAGTTCTTC
once	TRBD2	TRBV7-9	TRBJ2-1	CASSLGLAGAGQFF	TGTGCCAGCAGCTTAGGACTAGCGGGTGCGGGGCAGTTCTTC
NA	NA	TRBV4-1	TRBJ1-2	CASSQHQGRHYGYTF	TGCGCCAGCAGCCAGCACCAGGGGCGGCACTATGGCTACACCTTC
NA	NA	TRBV19	TRBJ2-7	CASSAQQGYEQYF	TGTGCCAGTAGTGCACAACAGGGCTACGAGCAGTACTTC
NA	TRBD1	TRBV10-1	TRBJ2-3	CASSQDRVADTQYF	TGCGCCAGCAGTCAAGACAGGGTCGCAGATACGCAGTATTTT
NA	TRBD1	TRBV24-1	TRBJ2-7	CATSDSGTGAYEQYF	TGTGCCACCAGTGATTCCGGGACAGGGGCCTACGAGCAGTACTTC
NA	NA	TRBV4-1	TRBJ1-1	CASSQNGGDTEAFF	TGCGCCAGCAGCCAAAACGGAGGGGACACTGAAGCTTTCTTT
NA	NA	TRBV11-2	TRBJ1-2	CASSLGSYGYTF	TGTGCCAGCAGCTTGGGCAGCTATGGCTACACCTTC
NA	TRBD1	TRBV7-9	TRBJ1-1	CASSYGTANTEAFF	TGTGCCAGCAGCTACGGGACAGCAAACACTGAAGCTTTCTTT
few	NA	TRBV6-1	TRBJ2-7	CASSEASGDPYEQYF	TGTGCCAGCAGTGAAGCTTCAGGGGATCCCTACGAGCAGTACTTC
NA	NA	TRBV14	TRBJ2-1	CASSKEARGIYNEQFF	TGTGCCAGCAGCAAAGAAGCAAGAGGGATATACAATGAGCAGTTCTTC
once	NA	TRBV19	TRBJ1-2	CASIPSGHWLDGYTF	TGTGCCAGTATCCCTTCGGGACATTGGTTAGATGGCTACACCTTC
NA	TRBD2	TRBV5-5	TRBJ2-7	CASSGTSREQYF	TGTGCCAGCAGCGGGACTAGCCGCGAGCAGTACTTC